The 17 T cell receptor beta chains given below trace back to one sample, sequenced in a study of neurological immune-mediated disorders (dated by TCRdb to between 2018 and 2021). The library was obtained by 5' RACE. TCRdb shows the sequencer as Illumina HiSeq 2500. The public reads were reanalyzed by TCRdb: fastp trimming at Q25, MiXCR alignment, in-frame beta chains only. Identical CDR3 proteins give one entry, which carries the most common genes and DNA. This sample comprises over 50,000 distinct CDR3 sequences, approximately 3.5% of them detected only once. The ten most abundant clones make up about 5.4% of the sample. Sequencing was performed on PBMCs. The origin of the receptors is a man between 40 and 49 years old with multiple sclerosis.

This clonotype has at least ten counts. CDR3 loop: CASSPYGGFYLQNEQYF. As DNA, the CDR3 is TGTGCCAGCAGTCCGTATGGGGGCTTCTACCTTCAGAACGAGCAGTACTTC. The rearrangement links TRBV6-5 to TRBJ2-7; D perhaps matches TRBD1 (6 bases). Germline CDR1 reads MNHEY; CDR2 reads SVGAGI. V lost 5 bases and J lost 5, with 25 bases in between. This CDR3 contains 17 residues.

This clonotype was detected many times. The rearrangement uses TRBV4-1 and TRBJ2-4; 7 bases are shared with TRBD1. V lost 4 bases and J lost 0; bases outside the gene matches: 12. Germline V CDR1 and CDR2: MGHRA, YSYEKL. There are 18 residues in the CDR3. The CDR3 DNA sequence: TGCGCCAGCAGCCTCAAGACAGGGAATAAACTAGCCAAAAACATTCAGTACTTC. The encoded protein is CASSLKTGNKLAKNIQYF.

The sample holds many counts of this clonotype. This rearrangement joins TRBV7-2 to TRBJ2-1; unclear D gene. CDR3 length: 15 amino acids. The germline gives CDR1 SGHTA, CDR2 FQGNSA. The V and J ends lost 5 bases and 0 bases respectively, with 11 bases between them. CDR3 residues: CASSPQRRSYNEQFF. The CDR3 coding sequence is TGTGCCAGCAGCCCCCAGCGTCGCTCCTACAATGAGCAGTTCTTC. Using reference TRBV7-2 and TRBJ2-1 for the parts outside the CDR3, the full variable domain is GAGVSQSPSNKVTEKGKDVELRCDPISGHTALYWYRQSLGQGLEFLIYFQGNSAPDKSGLPSDRFSAERTGGSVSTLTIQRTQQEDSAVYLCASSPQRRSYNEQFFGPGTRLTVL.

This clonotype is categorized as medium-sized (0.01 to 0.1%). This sequence joins TRBV20-1 and TRBJ2-7, with D unresolved. Germline-derived CDR1 and CDR2 are DFQATT and SNEGSKA (reference sequence). Trimming removed 1 base from V and 2 bases from J, with 9 bases in between. The CDR3 has 13 amino acids. The CDR3: CSARVAGPYEQYF. The CDR3 DNA is TGCAGTGCTAGAGTGGCCGGTCCCTACGAGCAGTACTTC.

This clonotype was observed at least ten times. The chain employs TRBV7-8 and TRBJ1-3; D might be TRBD1 (5 bases). This CDR3 has 16 residues. The germline CDR1 and CDR2 sequences are SGHVS and FQNEAQ. V was cut by 3 bases and J by 0 bases, with 12 bases left in between. CDR3 sequence: CASSFGGTDSGNTIYF. CDR3 coding DNA: TGTGCCAGCAGCTTTGGGGGAACAGACTCTGGAAACACCATATATTTT.

This clonotype was recorded at least ten times. The chain carries TRBV19 and TRBJ1-6; 7 positions agree with TRBD1. CDR1 and CDR2 (germline): LNHDA, SQIVND (reference sequence). The J segment lost 5 bases and the V segment lost 4 bases, leaving 2 bases of the junction unmatched. The CDR3 has 14 amino acids. In DNA, the CDR3 is TGTGCCAGTAGTAAGGGGGCTGATAATTCACCCCTCCACTTT. Amino acid sequence: CASSKGADNSPLHF.

This clonotype showed up many times. The V and J genes are TRBV9 and TRBJ1-1; no definite D call. V lost 4 bases to trimming and J lost 0 bases, with 10 bases between them. This CDR3 comprises 14 residues. Germline V gives CDR1 SGDLS, CDR2 YYNGEE. The CDR3 DNA is TGTGCCAGCAGCCCCCTTCGAATGAACACTGAAGCTTTCTTT. This gives the protein CASSPLRMNTEAFF.

This clonotype has at least ten counts. This chain links TRBV4-1 with TRBJ2-3; D uncertain. CDR1 is MGHRA, CDR2 YSYEKL, per germline. Trimming took off 1 base at V and 2 bases at J, with 7 bases between the two ends. The CDR3 runs to 14 residues. The CDR3 region has the DNA TGCGCCAGCAGCCAAGCTCTCTACACAGATACGCAGTATTTT. Protein: CASSQALYTDTQYF.

This clonotype was seen at least ten times. The gene calls are TRBV20-1 and TRBJ2-3, with 11 nucleotides matching TRBD1. The CDR3 spans 17 residues. V trimming: 2 bases; J trimming: 4 bases; junction bases outside the gene matches: 11. CDR1 is DFQATT, CDR2 SNEGSKA, per germline (reference sequence). Written as DNA, the CDR3 is TGCAGTGCTAGAATAGAGTGGAGGACAGGGGGCGCAGATACGCAGTATTTT. Translated: CSARIEWRTGGADTQYF.

Many counts were recorded for this clonotype. V is TRBV25-1 and J is TRBJ1-6, with D perhaps matching TRBD1 (5 bases). Germline V gene data show CDR1 as MGHDK and CDR2 as SYGVNS. The CDR3 runs 13 residues. V dropped 3 bases and J dropped 7 bases, with 7 bases sitting between them. The CDR3 DNA follows: TGTGCCAGCAGTGATCGACAGAATTCACCCCTCCACTTT. Encoded protein: CASSDRQNSPLHF.

This clonotype was recorded at least ten times. V is TRBV12-3 or TRBV12-4 and J is TRBJ1-5; D unclear. The length of the CDR3 is 14 residues. V was cut by 0 bases and J by 0 bases, with 3 bases left in between. CDR3 protein: CASSLAASNQPQHF. CDR3 sequence (DNA): TGTGCCAGCAGTTTAGCGGCTAGCAATCAGCCCCAGCATTTT.

This clonotype came up many times. The rearrangement uses TRBV7-6 and TRBJ1-5; D perhaps matches TRBD1 (6 bases). Germline V CDR1 and CDR2: SGHVS, FNYEAQ. This CDR3 spans 17 amino acids. V was cut by 4 bases and J by 2 bases, with 18 bases left in between. This CDR3 is CASSSKGGGFGNQPQHF. CDR3 DNA sequence: TGTGCCAGCAGCTCTAAGGGCGGGGGCTTTGGCAATCAGCCCCAGCATTTT.

The V and J genes are TRBV5-5 and TRBJ2-3, with 9 bases matching TRBD2. With V trimmed by 4 bases and J by 3 bases, 9 bases remained unmatched. In germline, CDR1 is SGHKS, CDR2 YYEKEE (reference sequence). The CDR3 runs 16 residues. CDR3 bases: TGTGCCAGCAGCCCAGTTAGCGGGGGAATGACAGATACGCAGTATTTT. This encodes CASSPVSGGMTDTQYF.

This clonotype was counted many times. The chain uses TRBV20-1 and TRBJ1-4; tentative D call: TRBD1 (5 bases). V was pared by 5 bases and J by 8 bases, with 12 bases between. The CDR3 totals 12 residues. Germline CDR1 is DFQATT and CDR2 is SNEGSKA (reference sequence). The CDR3 loop is CSADGKGEKLFF. CDR3 bases: TGCAGTGCTGACGGAAAGGGGGAAAAACTGTTTTTT.

The sample holds many counts of this clonotype. The chain has TRBV7-8 and TRBJ1-5; D gene ambiguous. The CDR3 has 13 residues. Per germline, CDR1 SGHVS and CDR2 FQNEAQ. V was clipped by 5 bases and J by 0 bases, with 5 bases between them. CDR3 bases: TGTGCCAGCAGCACCTATAGCAATCAGCCCCAGCATTTT. It encodes CASSTYSNQPQHF.

As concerns this clonotype: A much more abundant neighbour one base away suggests this may be a read error. The rearrangement uses TRBV6-6 and TRBJ1-1; tentatively, D is TRBD1 (5 bases). With 4 bases removed from V and 4 bases from J, the gap between germline ends came to 16 bases. In germline, CDR1 is MNHNY, CDR2 SVGAGI (reference sequence). This CDR3 spans 15 amino acids. The CDR3 region is CASSSRPERGTEAFF. CDR3 DNA sequence: TGTGCCAGCAGTTCCCGCCCGGAAAGGGGCACTGAAGCTTTCTTT.

The table lists this clonotype with many counts. This chain connects TRBV3-1 to TRBJ1-2, with no clear D. The CDR3 contains 14 residues. Trimming took off 1 base at V and 1 base at J, with 7 bases between the two ends. Per the germline V gene, CDR1 is LGHDT and CDR2 is YNNKEL (reference sequence). The CDR3 DNA reads as TGTGCCAGCAGCCAAGGTGATGGTAACTATGGCTACACCTTC. The encoded protein is CASSQGDGNYGYTF.